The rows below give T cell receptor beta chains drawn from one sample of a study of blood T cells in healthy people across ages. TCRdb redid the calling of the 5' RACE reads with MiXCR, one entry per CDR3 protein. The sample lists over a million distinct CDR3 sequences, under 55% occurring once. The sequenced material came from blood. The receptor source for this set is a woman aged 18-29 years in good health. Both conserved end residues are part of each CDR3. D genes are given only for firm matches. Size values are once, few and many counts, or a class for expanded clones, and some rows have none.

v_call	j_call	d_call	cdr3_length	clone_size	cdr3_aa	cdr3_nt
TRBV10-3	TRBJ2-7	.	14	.	CAIAEARTAYEQYF	TGTGCCATCGCGGAAGCTAGGACGGCATACGAGCAGTACTTC
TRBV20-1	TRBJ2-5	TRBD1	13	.	CSASGTVQETQYF	TGCAGTGCTAGCGGGACAGTCCAAGAGACCCAGTACTTC
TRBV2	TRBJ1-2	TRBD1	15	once	CASSSTGTGDFGYTF	TGTGCCAGCAGTTCCACCGGGACAGGGGATTTTGGCTACACCTTC
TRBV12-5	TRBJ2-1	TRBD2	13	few	CASAWRGGGEQFF	TGTGCTAGTGCTTGGCGGGGGGGCGGGGAGCAGTTCTTC
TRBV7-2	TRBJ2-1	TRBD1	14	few	CASSLRDSKHEQFF	TGTGCCAGCAGCTTGAGGGACAGCAAACATGAGCAGTTCTTC
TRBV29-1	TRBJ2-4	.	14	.	CSVEEGANGTIQYF	TGCAGCGTTGAAGAGGGGGCGAATGGAACCATTCAGTACTTC
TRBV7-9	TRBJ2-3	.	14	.	CASSYRVLTDTQYF	TGTGCCAGCAGCTACAGGGTCCTCACAGATACGCAGTATTTT
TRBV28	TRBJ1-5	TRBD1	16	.	CASRLQGTGANQPQHF	TGTGCCAGCAGACTACAAGGGACAGGGGCTAATCAGCCCCAGCATTTT
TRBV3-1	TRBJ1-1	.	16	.	CASSPYRGEANTEAFF	TGTGCCAGCAGTCCCTACCGAGGGGAAGCGAACACTGAAGCTTTCTTT
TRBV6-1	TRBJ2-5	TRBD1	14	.	CASRRTGYQETQYF	TGTGCCAGCAGGAGGACAGGGTACCAAGAGACCCAGTACTTC
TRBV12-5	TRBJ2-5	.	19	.	CASGLIPLGRSVNYNEQYF	TGTGCTAGTGGTCTAATCCCTTTGGGCAGGAGCGTTAACTACAATGAGCAGTACTTC
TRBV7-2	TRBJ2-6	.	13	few	CAESFSGANVLTF	TGTGCCGAGAGCTTCTCTGGGGCCAACGTCCTGACTTTC
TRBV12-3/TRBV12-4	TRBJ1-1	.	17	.	CASSLYLSGAGNTEAFF	TGTGCCAGCAGTCTCTACCTGTCAGGGGCCGGAAACACTGAAGCTTTCTTT
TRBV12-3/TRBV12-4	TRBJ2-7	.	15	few	CASSLQGLPPYEQYF	TGTGCCAGCAGTTTACAGGGCTTACCCCCATACGAGCAGTACTTC
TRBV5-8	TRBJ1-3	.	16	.	CASSLGSGPPGNTIYF	TGTGCCAGCAGCTTGGGTTCCGGACCACCTGGAAACACCATATATTTT
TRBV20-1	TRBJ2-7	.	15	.	CSARPYTLGVGEQYF	TGCAGTGCTAGACCATATACCCTAGGGGTGGGCGAGCAGTACTTC
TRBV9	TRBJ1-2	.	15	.	CASSGRTELSYGYTF	TGTGCCAGCAGCGGGAGGACAGAATTATCCTATGGCTACACCTTC
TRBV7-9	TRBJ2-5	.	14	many	CASSLVTMKETQYF	TGTGCCAGCAGCTTAGTCACCATGAAAGAGACCCAGTACTTC
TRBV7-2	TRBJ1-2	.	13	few	CASSFGHGYGYTF	TGTGCCAGCAGCTTCGGACACGGTTATGGCTACACCTTC
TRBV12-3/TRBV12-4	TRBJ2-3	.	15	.	CASSLPGVKGDTRYF	TGTGCCAGCAGTTTACCTGGCGTGAAGGGAGATACGCGGTATTTT
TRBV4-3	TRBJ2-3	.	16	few	CASSQESAYSTDTQYF	TGCGCCAGCAGCCAAGAGAGCGCGTATAGCACAGATACGCAGTATTTT
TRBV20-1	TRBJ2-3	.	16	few	CSARDRRAFSTDTQYF	TGCAGTGCTAGAGATCGCAGGGCGTTTAGCACAGATACGCAGTATTTT
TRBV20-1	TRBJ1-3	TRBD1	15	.	CSADIRTGGGNTIYF	TGCAGTGCCGATATTCGGACAGGGGGAGGAAACACCATATATTTT
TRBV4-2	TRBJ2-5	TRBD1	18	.	CASSQDVLGQGSAETQYF	TGTGCCAGCAGCCAAGATGTATTGGGACAGGGGTCAGCAGAGACCCAGTACTTC
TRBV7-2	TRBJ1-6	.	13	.	CASSAGHNSPLHF	TGTGCCAGCAGCGCGGGGCATAATTCACCCCTCCACTTT
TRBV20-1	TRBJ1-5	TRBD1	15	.	CSATRRQGGVQPQHF	TGCAGTGCTACACGACGACAGGGGGGGGTTCAGCCCCAGCATTTT
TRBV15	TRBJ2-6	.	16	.	CATSRDRSIGANVLTF	TGTGCCACCAGCAGAGATCGGTCAATAGGGGCCAACGTCCTGACTTTC
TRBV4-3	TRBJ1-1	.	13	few	CANSISTNTEAFF	TGCGCCAACAGCATATCCACGAACACTGAAGCTTTCTTT